This is a list of T cell receptor beta chains from one sample in a study of human T cells and chemical hapten exposure. TCRdb fed the RACE reads into MiXCR, producing one record per CDR3 protein. The repertoire consists of around 380,000 distinct CDR3 sequences, with 4.8% occurring once and the leading ten covering over 2%. This material consisted of whole blood, taken in connection with sensitization to the hapten diphenylcyclopropenone (DPC). All receptors derive from a woman between 50 and 59 years old with alopecia areata. Some clones in this sample may be carry-over from other donors' samples. The CDR3 runs from the conserved cysteine through the conserved F or W. The D gene is left open where the match is weak. Clone size appears in some rows only: once, few, many, or a class for an expanded clone.

TRBJ2-7 . TRBV7-2 TRBD1 TGTGCCAGCAGCGCACGGGGACAGGGAAGCTACGAGCAGTACTTC CASSARGQGSYEQYF
TRBJ2-2 many TRBV11-1 . TGTGCCAGCAGCTTAGATTTGCTGCAGGGCACCGGGGAGCTGTTTTTT CASSLDLLQGTGELFF
TRBJ2-4 many TRBV2 . TGTGCCAGCGAGGGCCTTAAAAACATTCAGTACTTC CASEGLKNIQYF
TRBJ2-5 few TRBV5-1 TRBD1 TGCGCCAGCAGCAAGGGACAGGGTACGGAGACCCAGTACTTC CASSKGQGTETQYF
TRBJ2-7 many TRBV6-2/TRBV6-3 . TGTGCCAGCAGTTTCCAGACCCACGAGCAGTACTTC CASSFQTHEQYF
TRBJ1-3 . TRBV6-1 . TGTGCCAGCAGTGAAGTGTCAGGACGGTTCCAGCCGGGAAACACCATATATTTT CASSEVSGRFQPGNTIYF
TRBJ2-3 many TRBV3-1 . TGTGCCAGCAGCCAACTTCACCGGGGGGCTCCGTCCGGTACGCAGTATTTT CASSQLHRGAPSGTQYF
TRBJ1-1 . TRBV14 . TGTGCCAGCAGCCAAGGCCCGGGGTTAGAGGCTTTCTTT CASSQGPGLEAFF
TRBJ1-1 many TRBV6-2/TRBV6-3 . TGTGCCAGCAGTCCAAATACAGGCGGGGAAGCTTTCTTT CASSPNTGGEAFF
TRBJ2-1 many TRBV2 TRBD2 TGTGCCAGCAGTGAAAGGAGCGGGAGGTACAATGAGCAGTTCTTC CASSERSGRYNEQFF
TRBJ1-1 many TRBV20-1 . TGCAGTGCTAGGACAGAGAGCATGAACACTGAAGCTTTCTTT CSARTESMNTEAFF
TRBJ1-5 few TRBV30 . TGTGCCTGGAGTGTGGGTGCGGATCAGCCCCAGCATTTT CAWSVGADQPQHF
TRBJ2-6 many TRBV12-3/TRBV12-4 . TGTGCCAGCAGGCTGGATCTCTCTGGGGCCAACGTCCTGACTTTC CASRLDLSGANVLTF
TRBJ2-5 few TRBV7-2 . TGTGCCAGCAGTTTTGACAGGGGCGGGAGGGAGACCCAGTACTTC CASSFDRGGRETQYF
TRBJ1-2 many TRBV12-3/TRBV12-4 TRBD1 TGTGCCAGCAGTGCGTGGGACAGGGGAAGCCTCTATGGCTACACCTTC CASSAWDRGSLYGYTF
TRBJ2-5 . TRBV7-8 . TGTGCCAGCAGCCCTCGACAGGGCGGGGCGGCCCAGTACTTC CASSPRQGGAAQYF
TRBJ1-5 . TRBV12-5 . TGTGCTAGTGGTTTGGGGGACTTCAATCAGCCCCAGCATTTT CASGLGDFNQPQHF
TRBJ1-1 many TRBV5-4 . TGTGCCAGCAGCCTACAGGACACTGAAGCTTTCTTT CASSLQDTEAFF
TRBJ2-1 many TRBV12-3/TRBV12-4 . TGTGCCAGCAGTTTCGAAGGTAGAAGGGTCGGTGAGCAGTTCTTC CASSFEGRRVGEQFF
TRBJ2-5 few TRBV29-1 TRBD1 TGCAGCGTTCGACAGGGGCCGCAAGAGACCCAGTACTTC CSVRQGPQETQYF
TRBJ1-1 many TRBV4-2 TRBD1 TGTGCCAGCAGCCCGGGACAGGGCTTCCCTGAAGCTTTCTTT CASSPGQGFPEAFF
TRBJ2-1 many TRBV12-3/TRBV12-4 . TGTGCCAGCAGTCCCGGTAGTAGCGGCTACAATGAGCAGTTCTTC CASSPGSSGYNEQFF
TRBJ2-7 many TRBV2 TRBD1 TGTGCCAGCAGTGCCCGGGACAGGGTGCACGAGCAGTACTTC CASSARDRVHEQYF
TRBJ2-1 many TRBV14 . TGTGCCAGCAGCCAACTTTCCAAGGGGGGAGTAAATGAGCAGTTCTTC CASSQLSKGGVNEQFF
TRBJ2-7 many TRBV11-2 TRBD2 TGTGCCAGCATCTGGGGAACTAGCGGGTCCTACGAGCAGTACTTC CASIWGTSGSYEQYF
TRBJ2-1 few TRBV5-1 . TGCGCCAGCCGGAGCGGAAACTCCTACAATGAGCAGTTCTTC CASRSGNSYNEQFF
TRBJ2-6 many TRBV28 . TGTGCCAGCACGACATCCTCTGGGGCCAACGTCCTGACTTTC CASTTSSGANVLTF
TRBJ1-2 many TRBV2 . TGTGCCAGCATATTACAAGGGTATGGCTACACCTTC CASILQGYGYTF
TRBJ1-2 many TRBV27 . TGTGCCAGCAGTTTATCCTCCCTCGTATCTAACTATGGCTACACCTTC CASSLSSLVSNYGYTF
TRBJ1-6 few TRBV7-8 . TGTGCCAGCAGCTTAGCTCGGTCGGTGAATTCACCCCTCCACTTT CASSLARSVNSPLHF